This passage covers 14 T cell receptor beta chains from one sample sequenced in a study of regulatory T cells in long-lasting Graves disease. Stated time point: persistent/refractory GD, antithyroid drugs over 5 years with positive TRAb. After RNA was extracted from PBMCs, the TCR library was made from it. iRepertoire HTBI primers and Arm-PCR of CDR3 regions built TCR beta libraries. TCRdb processed the multiplex PCR reads anew with MiXCR; each CDR3 protein has one entry. This repertoire shows over 650,000 distinct CDR3 sequences, 30% found once; its top ten account for roughly 46%. This material consisted of peripheral blood mononuclear cells (PBMCs), taken when the disease was refractory, from a patient treated with antithyroid drugs. All receptors come from a female donor with Graves disease.

This clonotype has more than one count but fewer than ten. The rearrangement links TRBV3-1 to TRBJ1-2; D possibly corresponds to TRBD1 (6 bases). V gave up 1 base and J gave up 7 bases, with 16 bases separating them. The CDR3 has 15 residues. CDR1 and CDR2 (germline): LGHDT, YNNKEL (reference sequence). The CDR3 sequence is CASSQAGRGSSGYTF. CDR3 nucleotide sequence: TGTGCCAGCAGCCAAGCGGGCAGGGGATCATCTGGCTACACCTTC. The whole variable domain, filled in from reference TRBV3-1 and TRBJ1-2, reads DTAVSQTPKYLVTQMGNDKSIKCEQNLGHDTMYWYKQDSKKFLKIMFSYNNKELIINETVPNRFSPKSPDKAHLNLHINSLELGDSAVYFCASSQAGRGSSGYTFGSGTRLTVV.

This clonotype was counted only a few times. One end of the junction is discordant with germline, which a read error may explain. The genes are TRBV5-1 and TRBJ2-7, with D maybe TRBD1 (6 bases). Germline V gene data show CDR1 as SGHRS and CDR2 as YFSETQ. This CDR3 is built from 16 residues. The CDR3 DNA reads TGTGCCAGCAGCGGCAGGGACACGGGGTTAACCTACGAGCAGTACTTC. It codes for CASSGRDTGLTYEQYF.

The CDR3 region has the DNA TGTGCCAGCAGTGTACAATACACCGGGGAGCTGTTTTTT. Translated: CASSVQYTGELFF. This chain connects TRBV12-3 or TRBV12-4 to TRBJ2-2; D remains unclear. The CDR3 extends over 13 amino acids. Trimming left V 5 bases short and J 3 bases short, with 7 bases between.

Only a few counts were recorded for this clonotype. The chain links TRBV15 to TRBJ2-1, with 10 bases fitting TRBD2. Germline V gene data show CDR1 as LNHNV and CDR2 as YYDKDF (reference sequence). CDR3 size: 14 residues. Unmatched junction bases numbered 4, after V lost 5 bases and J lost 6 bases. CDR3 sequence: CATSPAGGPNEQFF. CDR3 in DNA: TGTGCCACCAGCCCAGCGGGAGGGCCCAATGAGCAGTTCTTC.

A remark on this clonotype: This may come from a read error, since a much larger clone is one base off. This rearrangement joins TRBV2 to TRBJ2-5; D may be TRBD1 (5 bases). Trimming took 6 bases from V and 5 from J, leaving 19 bases between them. Per germline, CDR1 SNHLY and CDR2 FYNNEI. The CDR3 spans 15 residues. CDR3 sequence reads: CASRDYRPAKETQYF. In DNA form, the CDR3 reads TGTGCCAGCAGGGATTACAGGCCCGCGAAGGAGACCCAGTACTTC.

The V gene is TRBV6-1, the J gene TRBJ2-7; 11 positions match TRBD2. The length of the CDR3 is 15 residues. The V gene end was trimmed by 10 bases and the J gene end by 0 bases; junction bases not matched to a gene: 8. The germline V gene encodes CDR1 MNHNS and CDR2 SASEGT. DNA for the CDR3: TGTGCCACCGATAGACTAGCGGGGAGCTCCTACGAGCAGTACTTC. Translating gives CATDRLAGSSYEQYF.

This rearrangement joins TRBV6-2 or TRBV6-3 to TRBJ1-2, with 8 bases identical to TRBD1. The CDR3 length is 14 residues. Germline V gene lookup returns CDR1 MNHEY and CDR2 SVGEGT. V lost 5 bases, J lost 8 bases, and 10 bases stayed unmatched. CDR3 in amino acids: CASSTLTGAGGYTF. CDR3 sequence (DNA): TGTGCCAGCAGTACCCTGACAGGGGCGGGGGGCTACACCTTC.

This clonotype was picked up one time. This rearrangement joins TRBV6-1 to TRBJ2-2; TRBD2 agrees at 7 bases. Germline V lookup: CDR1 MNHNS, CDR2 SASEGT. V trimming: 8 bases; J trimming: 4 bases; junction bases outside the gene matches: 13. The CDR3 loop spans 16 amino acids. The DNA of the CDR3 is TGTGCCAGCCGCATCCTAGCGGCTGCGGGCACCGGGGAGCTGTTTTTT. Its translation: CASRILAAAGTGELFF.

In this sample, this clonotype turned up a few times. The genes are TRBV27 and TRBJ1-4; D not certain. V shed 8 bases and J shed 3 bases, with 13 bases lying between them. CDR1 MNHEY and CDR2 SMNVEV come from the germline V gene (reference sequence). This CDR3 region has 14 residues. The CDR3 region has the DNA TGTGCCAGCCACGCCGGCATCCCTAATGAAAAACTGTTTTTT. It yields the protein CASHAGIPNEKLFF.

The CDR3 DNA follows: TGTGCCATCAGTGAGTCGGGGGGAACCCATAGCAATCAGCCCCAGCATTTT. It yields the protein CAISESGGTHSNQPQHF. This chain joins TRBV10-3 and TRBJ1-5; a possible D gene is TRBD1 (5 bases). V was clipped by 0 bases and J by 0 bases, with 12 bases between them. Germline CDR1 is ENHRY and CDR2 is SYGVKD. The CDR3 is 17 residues long.

The V gene is TRBV9, the J gene TRBJ2-5; 9 bases align to TRBD1. This CDR3 is built from 13 residues. Germline V gives CDR1 SGDLS, CDR2 YYNGEE. With 4 bases clipped from V and 9 bases from J, the junction kept 7 bases outside the gene matches. CDR3 amino acids: CASSSRTGAPQYF. CDR3 in DNA: TGTGCCAGCAGCTCGAGGACAGGGGCGCCCCAGTACTTC.

This clonotype was counted a few times. V and J are TRBV18 and TRBJ2-7; a possible D gene is TRBD2 (5 bases). The V end lost 3 bases, the J end lost 6 bases, and 12 bases lay between the germline ends. The CDR3 has 13 amino acids. The germline V gene encodes CDR1 KGHSH and CDR2 LQKENI. CDR3 residues: CASSPSGWGEQYF. The CDR3 DNA reads as TGTGCCAGCTCACCTTCGGGATGGGGCGAGCAGTACTTC. The full variable domain, its missing parts supplied by reference TRBV18 and TRBJ2-7, is NAGVMQNPRHLVRRRGQEARLRCSPMKGHSHVYWYRQLPEEGLKFMVYLQKENIIDESGMPKERFSAEFPKEGPSILRIQQVVRGDSAAYFCASSPSGWGEQYFGPGTRLTVT.

This clonotype was observed many times. J is TRBJ2-7 and V is TRBV28; TRBD1 matches 10 bases. The CDR3 runs 14 residues. Trimming cost V 6 bases and J 3 bases; bases outside gene matches: 5. Germline V gene sequence: CDR1 MDHEN, CDR2 SYDVKM. The CDR3 nucleotides read TGTGCCAGCAGAGACCGGGACAGGGGCTACGAGCAGTACTTC. This encodes CASRDRDRGYEQYF. Complete variable domain (other parts from reference TRBV28 and TRBJ2-7): DVKVTQSSRYLVKRTGEKVFLECVQDMDHENMFWYRQDPGLGLRLIYFSYDVKMKEKGDIPEGYSVSREKKERFSLILESASTNQTSMYLCASRDRDRGYEQYFGPGTRLTVT.

In its sample, this clonotype was seen many times. CDR3 region: CASTTGTSAEQYF. The CDR3, as DNA: TGTGCCAGCACCACCGGGACTAGCGCCGAGCAGTACTTC. The chain has TRBV7-9 and TRBJ2-7; TRBD2 agrees at 10 bases. V shed 7 bases, J shed 6 bases, and the junction held 6 bases outside the gene matches. CDR3 length equals 13 residues. Looked up from germline, CDR1 is SEHNR and CDR2 is FQNEAQ (reference sequence).